Given below is one TCR beta chain in context. Its antigen is not identified. The source material, RNA transcripts, was used to amplify TCR beta CDR3 regions. RT-PCR in the first round (using the HTBI primer set) targeted the TCR CDR3. TCRdb redid the calling of the multiplex PCR reads with MiXCR, one entry per CDR3 protein. Among hundreds of thousands of distinct CDR3 sequences listed, 45% were seen once. Exclusions: uncontrolled infection, other autoimmune disease, pregnancy, lactation. Diagnoses used clinical symptoms, serum thyroxine and TRAb, thyroid ultrasound and orbital computed tomography. This sample was included in a study of T cells in Graves' hyperthyroidism and ophthalmopathy. The study, taken as a whole, reports: Ophthalmopathy and stable hyperthyroidism were separated by a 13 V-J model.

The CDR3 consists of 18 residues. Germline values: CDR1 SEHNR, CDR2 FQNEAQ (reference sequence). J gave up 2 bases and V 2 bases, and 13 bases lay outside the gene matches. This TCR came from an adult man with Graves' disease, either hyperthyroidism or ophthalmopathy (not recorded which). The sequenced material came from peripheral blood or thyroid tissue (not recorded which). The genes are TRBV7-9 and TRBJ2-7; 9 bases line up with TRBD1. CDR3 sequence reads: CASSLSPGTGTGPYEQYF. The DNA for the CDR3 is TGTGCCAGCAGCTTATCTCCCGGGACAGGGACCGGGCCCTACGAGCAGTACTTC.